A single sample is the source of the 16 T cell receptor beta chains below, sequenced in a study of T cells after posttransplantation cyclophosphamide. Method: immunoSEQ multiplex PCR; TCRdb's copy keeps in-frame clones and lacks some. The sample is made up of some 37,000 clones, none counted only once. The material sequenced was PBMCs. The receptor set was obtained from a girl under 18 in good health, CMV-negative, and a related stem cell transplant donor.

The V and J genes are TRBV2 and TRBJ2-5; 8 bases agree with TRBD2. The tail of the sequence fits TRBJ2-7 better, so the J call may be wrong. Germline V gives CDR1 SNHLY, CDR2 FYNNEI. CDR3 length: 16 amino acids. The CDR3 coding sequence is TGTGCCAGCAGAGCCGCCAGCGGGGGTTTTTCCTACGAGCAGTACTTC. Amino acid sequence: CASRAASGGFSYEQYF.

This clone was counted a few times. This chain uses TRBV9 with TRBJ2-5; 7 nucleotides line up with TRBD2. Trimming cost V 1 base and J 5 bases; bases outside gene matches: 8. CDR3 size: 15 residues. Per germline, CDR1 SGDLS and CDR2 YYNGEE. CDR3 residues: CASSVSPGSGETQYF. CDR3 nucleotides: TGTGCCAGCAGCGTAAGTCCGGGTAGCGGGGAGACCCAGTACTTC.

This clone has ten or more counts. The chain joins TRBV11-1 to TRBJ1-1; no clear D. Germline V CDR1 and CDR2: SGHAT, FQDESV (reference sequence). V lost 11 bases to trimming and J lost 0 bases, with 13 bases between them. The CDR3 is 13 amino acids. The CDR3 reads CAVAPGMNTEAFF. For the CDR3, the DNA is TGTGCCGTCGCCCCGGGGATGAACACTGAAGCTTTCTTT.

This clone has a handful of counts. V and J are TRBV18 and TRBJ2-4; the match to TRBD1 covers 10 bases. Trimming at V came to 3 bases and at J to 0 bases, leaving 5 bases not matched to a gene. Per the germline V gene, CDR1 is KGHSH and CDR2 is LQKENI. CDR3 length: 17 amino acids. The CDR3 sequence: CASSPPDRGRAKNIQYF. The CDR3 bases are TGTGCCAGCTCACCCCCTGACAGGGGGCGAGCCAAAAACATTCAGTACTTC.

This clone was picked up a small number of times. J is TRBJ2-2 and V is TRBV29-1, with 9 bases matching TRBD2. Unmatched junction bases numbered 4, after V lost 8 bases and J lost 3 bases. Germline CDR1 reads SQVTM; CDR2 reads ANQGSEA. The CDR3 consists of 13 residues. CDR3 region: CSCKRGDTGELFF. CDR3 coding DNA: TGCAGCTGCAAGCGGGGGGACACCGGGGAGCTGTTTTTT.

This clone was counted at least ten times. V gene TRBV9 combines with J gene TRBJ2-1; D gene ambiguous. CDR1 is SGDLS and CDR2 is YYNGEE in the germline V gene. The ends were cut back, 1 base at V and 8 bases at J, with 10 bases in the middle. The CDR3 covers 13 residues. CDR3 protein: CASSVFYEYEQFF. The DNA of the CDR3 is TGTGCCAGCAGCGTATTCTACGAGTATGAGCAGTTCTTC. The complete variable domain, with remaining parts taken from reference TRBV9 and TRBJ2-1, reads DSGVTQTPKHLITATGQRVTLRCSPRSGDLSVYWYQQSLDQGLQFLIQYYNGEERAKGNILERFSAQQFPDLHSELNLSSLELGDSALYFCASSVFYEYEQFFGPGTRLTVL.

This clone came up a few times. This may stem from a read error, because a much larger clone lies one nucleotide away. DNA for the CDR3: TGTGCCAGCACCGGTGTGGGGGAGGGAATGTACAAGCAGTACTTC. Translation: CASTGVGEGMYKQYF. The V call is TRBV13, the J call TRBJ2-7; 7 nucleotides match TRBD2. The V gene end was trimmed by 7 bases and the J gene end by 8 bases; junction bases not matched to a gene: 17. The length of the CDR3 is 15 residues. Germline V CDR1 and CDR2: PRHDT, FYEKMQ (reference sequence).

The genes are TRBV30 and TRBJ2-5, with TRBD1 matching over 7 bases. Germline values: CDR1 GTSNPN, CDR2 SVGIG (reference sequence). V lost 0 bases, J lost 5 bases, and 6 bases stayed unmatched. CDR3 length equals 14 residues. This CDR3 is CAWSVNRGGETQYF. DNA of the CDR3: TGTGCCTGGAGTGTAAACAGGGGTGGGGAGACCCAGTACTTC.

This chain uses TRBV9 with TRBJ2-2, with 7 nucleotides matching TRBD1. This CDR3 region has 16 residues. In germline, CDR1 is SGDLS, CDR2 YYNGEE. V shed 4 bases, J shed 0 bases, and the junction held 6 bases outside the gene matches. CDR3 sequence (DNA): TGTGCCAGCAGCTATCGGACAGGAACGAACACCGGGGAGCTGTTTTTT. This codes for CASSYRTGTNTGELFF.

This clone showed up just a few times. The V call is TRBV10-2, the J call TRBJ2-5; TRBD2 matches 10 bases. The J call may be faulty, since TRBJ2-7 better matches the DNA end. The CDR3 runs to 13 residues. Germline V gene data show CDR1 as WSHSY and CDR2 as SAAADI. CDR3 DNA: TGCGCCAGCCTACTAGCGGGGTCCTACGAGCAGTACTTC. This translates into CASLLAGSYEQYF.

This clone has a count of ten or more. The chain's CDR3 is CASREGANQPQHF. CDR3 in DNA: TGCGCCAGCAGGGAGGGGGCAAATCAGCCCCAGCATTTT. The gene calls are TRBV5-1 and TRBJ1-5; TRBD1 aligns across 7 bases. Germline V gives CDR1 SGHRS, CDR2 YFSETQ. CDR3 length equals 13 residues. Trimming at V came to 5 bases and at J to 4 bases, leaving 3 bases not matched to a gene.

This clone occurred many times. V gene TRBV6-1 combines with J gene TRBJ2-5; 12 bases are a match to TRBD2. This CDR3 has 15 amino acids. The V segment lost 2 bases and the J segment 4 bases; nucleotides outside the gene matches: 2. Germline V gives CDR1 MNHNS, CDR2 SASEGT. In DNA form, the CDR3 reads TGTGCCAGCAGTGAACTAGCGGGGGGGCCAGAGACCCAGTACTTC. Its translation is CASSELAGGPETQYF.

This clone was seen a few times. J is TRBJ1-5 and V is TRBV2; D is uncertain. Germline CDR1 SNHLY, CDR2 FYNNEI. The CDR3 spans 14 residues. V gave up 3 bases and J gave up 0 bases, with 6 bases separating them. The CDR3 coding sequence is TGTGCCAGCAGTGACAGTTATAGCAATCAGCCCCAGCATTTT. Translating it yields CASSDSYSNQPQHF.

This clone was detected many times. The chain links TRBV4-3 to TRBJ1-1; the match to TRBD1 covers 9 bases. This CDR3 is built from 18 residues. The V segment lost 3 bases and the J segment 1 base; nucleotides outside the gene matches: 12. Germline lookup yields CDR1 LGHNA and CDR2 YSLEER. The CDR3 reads CASSHTTGGYIRNTEAFF. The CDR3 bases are TGCGCCAGCAGCCACACGACAGGGGGTTATATACGGAACACTGAAGCTTTCTTT.

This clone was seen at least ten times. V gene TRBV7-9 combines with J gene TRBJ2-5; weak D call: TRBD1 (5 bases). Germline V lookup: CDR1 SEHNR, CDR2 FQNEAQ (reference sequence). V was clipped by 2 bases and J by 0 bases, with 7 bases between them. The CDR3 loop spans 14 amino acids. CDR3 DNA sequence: TGTGCCAGCAGCTTAAGGGGTAACCAAGAGACCCAGTACTTC. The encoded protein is CASSLRGNQETQYF.

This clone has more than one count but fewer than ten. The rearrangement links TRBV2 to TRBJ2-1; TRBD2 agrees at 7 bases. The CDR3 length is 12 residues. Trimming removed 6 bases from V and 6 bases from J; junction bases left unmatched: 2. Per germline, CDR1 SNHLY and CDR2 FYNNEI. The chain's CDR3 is CASRGEGNEQFF. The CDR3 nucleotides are TGTGCCAGCAGGGGGGAGGGCAATGAGCAGTTCTTC.